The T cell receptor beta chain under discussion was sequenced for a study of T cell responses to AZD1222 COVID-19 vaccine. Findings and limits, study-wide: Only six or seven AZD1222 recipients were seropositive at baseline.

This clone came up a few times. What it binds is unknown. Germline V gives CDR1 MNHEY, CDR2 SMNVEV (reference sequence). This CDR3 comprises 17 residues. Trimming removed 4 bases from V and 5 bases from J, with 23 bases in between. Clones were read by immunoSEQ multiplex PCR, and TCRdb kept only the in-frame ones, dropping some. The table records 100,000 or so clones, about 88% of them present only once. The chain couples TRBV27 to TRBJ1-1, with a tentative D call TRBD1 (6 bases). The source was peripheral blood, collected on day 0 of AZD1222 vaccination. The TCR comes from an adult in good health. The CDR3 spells CASSSHQGGGIRTEAFF. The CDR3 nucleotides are TGTGCCAGCAGTTCGCACCAGGGAGGGGGGATTCGAACTGAAGCTTTCTTT.